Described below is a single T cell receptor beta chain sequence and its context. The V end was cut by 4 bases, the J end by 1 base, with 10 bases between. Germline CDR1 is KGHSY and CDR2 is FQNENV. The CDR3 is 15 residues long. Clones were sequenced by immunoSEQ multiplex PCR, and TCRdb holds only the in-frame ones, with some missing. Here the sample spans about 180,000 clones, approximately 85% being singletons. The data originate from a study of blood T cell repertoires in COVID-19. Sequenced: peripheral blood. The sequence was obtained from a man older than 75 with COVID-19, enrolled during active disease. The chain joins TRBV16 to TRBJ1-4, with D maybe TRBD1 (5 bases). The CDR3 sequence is CASSPPGGTNEKLFF. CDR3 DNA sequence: TGTGCCAGCAGCCCCCCGGGGGGAACTAATGAAAAACTGTTTTTT.